These 20 T cell receptor beta chains were all obtained from the same sample, sequenced in a study of T cell repertoires in cytomegalovirus infection. Via MiXCR, TCRdb re-called the reads, giving one row per CDR3 protein. In the table there are about 830,000 distinct CDR3 sequences, approximately 32% of which are singletons. These receptors have no known antigen. The sample in question was cultured CD8+ T cells from PBMCs, obtained from culture after CMV antigen stimulation. The receptors originated from a human donor in good health (CMV status not recorded). Some clones in this sample may be carry-over from other donors' samples.

Worth noting for this clonotype: This may stem from a read error, because a much larger clone lies one nucleotide away. The chain carries TRBV7-2 and TRBJ1-5, with D perhaps matching TRBD1 (5 bases). With 5 bases removed from V and 3 bases from J, the gap between germline ends came to 14 bases. The CDR3 runs 15 residues. The germline V gene has CDR1 SGHTA and CDR2 FQGNSA. This CDR3 is CASSLHGGDNQPQHF. In DNA form, the CDR3 reads TGTGCCAGCAGCCTGCATGGGGGTGACAATCAGCCCCAGCATTTT.

The V call is TRBV7-8, the J call TRBJ2-6; tentatively, D is TRBD2 (5 bases). Trimming took off 8 bases at V and 0 bases at J, with 11 bases between the two ends. Germline V gives CDR1 SGHVS, CDR2 FQNEAQ. The CDR3 is made up of 15 amino acids. The CDR3 loop is CASVDSSSGANVLTF. The CDR3, as DNA: TGTGCCAGCGTGGACTCTAGCTCTGGGGCCAACGTCCTGACTTTC.

The V call is TRBV19, the J call TRBJ1-5; the D gene is possibly TRBD1 (6 bases). Trimming pared 0 bases from V and 6 bases from J, leaving 12 bases between. Per germline, CDR1 LNHDA and CDR2 SQIVND (reference sequence). The CDR3 loop spans 15 amino acids. CDR3: CASSIDGGPVQPQHF. CDR3 coding DNA: TGTGCCAGTAGTATAGACGGGGGGCCAGTTCAGCCCCAGCATTTT. The whole variable domain, remainder taken from reference TRBV19 and TRBJ1-5, is DGGITQSPKYLFRKEGQNVTLSCEQNLNHDAMYWYRQDPGQGLRLIYYSQIVNDFQKGDIAEGYSVSREKKESFPLTVTSAQKNPTAFYLCASSIDGGPVQPQHFGDGTRLSIL.

This chain links TRBV24-1 with TRBJ1-1; D not resolved. The V and J ends lost 3 bases and 4 bases respectively, with 11 bases between them. CDR3 length: 14 amino acids. Germline CDR1 is KGHDR and CDR2 is SFDVKD. This CDR3 reads CATSDPQEGTEAFF. The DNA of the CDR3 is TGTGCCACCAGTGATCCTCAGGAAGGCACTGAAGCTTTCTTT.

This clonotype was detected a few times. In DNA form, the CDR3 reads TGTGCCACCGCAGAAGATTCTGGAAACACCATATATTTT. Protein sequence: CATAEDSGNTIYF. The chain couples TRBV24-1 to TRBJ1-3, with unresolved D. Germline values: CDR1 KGHDR, CDR2 SFDVKD. This CDR3 has 13 amino acids. Trimming removed 9 bases at V and 1 base at J, with 9 bases between.

This clonotype was detected only once. This may come from a read error, since a much larger clone is one base off. This chain links TRBV27 with TRBJ1-5; weak D call: TRBD1 (5 bases). The CDR3 runs to 15 residues. Germline V lookup: CDR1 MNHEY, CDR2 SMNVEV (reference sequence). The CDR3 nucleotides read TGTGCCAGCAGTTTATACCCGGGGGGAAATCAGTCCCAGCATTTT. This encodes CASSLYPGGNQSQHF.

The chain has TRBV5-6 and TRBJ2-7; tentatively, D is TRBD1 (5 bases). The CDR3 runs to 16 residues. Trimming left V 3 bases short and J 3 bases short, with 19 bases between. Germline loops: CDR1 SGHDT, CDR2 YYEEEE. In DNA form, the CDR3 reads TGTGCCAGCAGCTCCTTCGATCAGGGCCTCTACTACGAGCAGTACTTC. Translation gives CASSSFDQGLYYEQYF. Full variable domain (rest looked up from reference TRBV5-6 and TRBJ2-7): DAGVTQSPTHLIKTRGQQVTLRCSPKSGHDTVSWYQQALGQGPQFIFQYYEEEERQRGNFPDRFSGHQFPNYSSELNVNALLLGDSALYLCASSSFDQGLYYEQYFGPGTRLTVT.

The V call is TRBV7-9, the J call TRBJ1-1; tentative D call: TRBD1 (6 bases). V gave up 7 bases and J gave up 7 bases, with 10 bases separating them. The CDR3 is made up of 11 amino acids. The germline CDR1 and CDR2 sequences are SEHNR and FQNEAQ (reference sequence). The CDR3 nucleotides are TGTGCCAGCATGGGACACCTTGAAGCTTTCTTT. Its protein is CASMGHLEAFF.

The chain employs TRBV4-1 and TRBJ1-2; D not certain. V shed 5 bases and J shed 2 bases, with 15 bases lying between them. The CDR3 spans 15 residues. CDR1 and CDR2 (germline): MGHRA, YSYEKL. CDR3 sequence: CASSFPFSENYGYTF. The CDR3 DNA follows: TGCGCCAGCAGCTTCCCTTTTTCTGAGAACTATGGCTACACCTTC.

In the case of this clonotype: A read error may produce the germline difference seen at one junction end. This chain connects TRBV2 to TRBJ1-4, with D uncertain. Germline CDR1 is SNHLY and CDR2 is FYNNEI. The CDR3 loop spans 14 amino acids. As DNA, the CDR3 is TGTGCCAGCAGTGAGAGACTATATAATGAAAAACTGTCTTTT. Its protein product is CASSERLYNEKLSF.

The chain couples TRBV6-5 to TRBJ2-1; D might be TRBD2 (6 bases). CDR3 length equals 15 residues. Germline V lookup: CDR1 MNHEY, CDR2 SVGAGI. V was trimmed by 2 bases and J by 2 bases, leaving 10 bases between them. DNA of the CDR3: TGTGCCAGCAGTTACGGCACGGGGGCCTACAATGAGCAGTTCTTC. Translating gives CASSYGTGAYNEQFF.

The table lists this clonotype with a few counts. The chain joins TRBV12-5 to TRBJ1-2; the D gene is possibly TRBD1 (6 bases). V gave up 3 bases and J gave up 10 bases, with 9 bases separating them. Germline CDR1 and CDR2: LGHNT and FRNRAP. CDR3 size: 11 residues. CDR3 amino acids: CASGLGGNYTF. CDR3 in DNA: TGTGCTAGTGGTTTAGGGGGGAACTACACCTTC.

The V call is TRBV9, the J call TRBJ1-2; TRBD1 matches 7 bases. This CDR3 is 14 amino acids long. Trimming removed 2 bases from V and 1 base from J; junction bases left unmatched: 2. Germline CDR1 is SGDLS and CDR2 is YYNGEE. The CDR3: CASSVGDSNYGYTF. CDR3 sequence (DNA): TGTGCCAGCAGCGTTGGGGACAGTAACTATGGCTACACCTTC.

V gene TRBV7-9 combines with J gene TRBJ2-5; TRBD2 is a possible D gene (5 bases). The CDR3 extends over 15 amino acids. Between the trimmed V and J ends, which lost 3 bases and 4 bases, there was a span of 15 bases. Germline V CDR1 and CDR2: SEHNR, FQNEAQ (reference sequence). CDR3 sequence: CASSLPQRERETQYF. DNA of the CDR3: TGTGCCAGCAGCTTGCCCCAGAGGGAGAGAGAGACCCAGTACTTC.

This clonotype has just a few counts. The gene calls are TRBV19 and TRBJ2-1; 7 bases match TRBD2. J was trimmed by 4 bases and V by 3 bases; bases with no gene match: 9. Germline CDR1 LNHDA, CDR2 SQIVND (reference sequence). The CDR3 contains 16 residues. Written as DNA, the CDR3 is TGTGCCAGTAGTATTGATACATCGGGGGGATACAATGAGCAGTTCTTC. Translation gives CASSIDTSGGYNEQFF.

The chain has TRBV7-9 and TRBJ2-2, with D uncertain. There are 15 residues in the CDR3. In germline, CDR1 is SEHNR, CDR2 FQNEAQ (reference sequence). V lost 5 bases, J lost 6 bases, and 16 bases lay in between. CDR3 sequence: CASSPPGSFAGELFF. The DNA for the CDR3 is TGTGCCAGCAGCCCCCCCGGCAGCTTTGCCGGGGAGCTGTTTTTT.

This clonotype turned up a few times. The chain joins TRBV6-6 to TRBJ2-1; no definite D call. Germline CDR1 and CDR2: MNHNY and SVGAGI (reference sequence). V was trimmed by 7 bases and J by 3 bases, leaving 13 bases between them. This CDR3 region has 14 residues. This CDR3 is CASTSEESYNEQFF. The CDR3 nucleotides read TGTGCCAGCACGAGTGAGGAGAGCTACAATGAGCAGTTCTTC.

The CDR3 DNA sequence: TGTGCCAGTAAGGACAGGGGCGAGCAGTACTTC. Protein sequence: CASKDRGEQYF. This chain connects TRBV19 to TRBJ2-7; TRBD1 matches 9 bases. Germline V CDR1 and CDR2: LNHDA, SQIVND (reference sequence). The V and J ends lost 7 bases and 6 bases, in that order; junction bases with no gene match: 1. The CDR3 spans 11 residues.

The chain carries TRBV28 and TRBJ2-1; 7 bases line up with TRBD1. CDR3 length equals 15 residues. After removal of 3 bases from V and 5 bases from J, the junction contained 7 bases not matched to a gene. Germline V gene lookup returns CDR1 MDHEN and CDR2 SYDVKM. The CDR3 sequence is CASSFLGTEDNEQFF. CDR3 bases: TGTGCCAGCAGTTTCCTTGGGACAGAGGACAATGAGCAGTTCTTC.

This sequence joins TRBV25-1 and TRBJ2-5, with D perhaps TRBD1 or TRBD2 (5 bases each). The CDR3 covers 14 residues. The V and J ends lost 5 bases and 3 bases respectively, with 13 bases between them. CDR1 MGHDK and CDR2 SYGVNS come from the germline V gene. The CDR3 protein is CASSLGRMEETQYF. CDR3 coding DNA: TGTGCCAGCAGTTTGGGACGTATGGAAGAGACCCAGTACTTC.